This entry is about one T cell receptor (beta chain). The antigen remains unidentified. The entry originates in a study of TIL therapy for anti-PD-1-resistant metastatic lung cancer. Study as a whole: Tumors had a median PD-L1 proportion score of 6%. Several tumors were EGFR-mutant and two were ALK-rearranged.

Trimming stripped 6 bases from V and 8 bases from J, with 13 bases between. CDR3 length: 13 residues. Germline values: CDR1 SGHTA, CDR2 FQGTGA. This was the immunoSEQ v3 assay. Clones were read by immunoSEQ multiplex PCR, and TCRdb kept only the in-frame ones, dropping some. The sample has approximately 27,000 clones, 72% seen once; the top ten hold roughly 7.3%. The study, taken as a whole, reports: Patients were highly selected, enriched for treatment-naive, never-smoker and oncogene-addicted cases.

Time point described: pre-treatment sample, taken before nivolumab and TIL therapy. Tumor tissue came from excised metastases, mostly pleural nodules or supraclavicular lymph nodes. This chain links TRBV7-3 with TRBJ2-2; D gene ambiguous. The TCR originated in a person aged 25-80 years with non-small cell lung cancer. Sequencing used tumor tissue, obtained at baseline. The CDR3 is CASSPNPEGELFF. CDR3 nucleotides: TGTGCCAGCAGTCCTAACCCCGAGGGGGAGCTGTTTTTT.